This passage covers 14 T cell receptor beta chains from one sample sequenced in a study of T cells after yellow fever vaccination. Via MiXCR, TCRdb re-called the 5' RACE reads, giving one row per CDR3 protein. The sample lists about 150,000 distinct CDR3 sequences; 5% to 8% were seen once. This specimen consisted of CD4+ T cells sorted from PBMCs, obtained 10 days after the yellow fever booster vaccination. These receptors all come from a man aged 25-40 years who received the YFV17D yellow fever vaccine.

This clonotype appeared many times. This sequence joins TRBV7-6 and TRBJ2-5, with D perhaps TRBD1 (5 bases). Trimming shortened V by 1 base and J by 2 bases, and 11 bases separated the two germline ends. Germline loops: CDR1 SGHVS, CDR2 FNYEAQ. This CDR3 has 15 residues. The CDR3 nucleotides are TGTGCCAGCAGCTTAGTGTCAGGGCGACAAGAGACCCAGTACTTC. This translates into CASSLVSGRQETQYF.

This clonotype has ten or more counts. The chain has TRBV7-2 and TRBJ1-5; D call uncertain. V gave up 5 bases and J gave up 10 bases, with 15 bases separating them. Germline CDR1 reads SGHTA; CDR2 reads FQGNSA. CDR3 length: 13 amino acids. The CDR3 is CASSLYYDLPQHF. The DNA for the CDR3 is TGTGCCAGCAGCCTCTATTATGACCTACCCCAGCATTTT.

This clonotype has more than one count but fewer than ten. This chain joins TRBV7-2 and TRBJ2-7; the D is unclear. CDR1 is SGHTA, CDR2 FQGNSA, per germline. The length of the CDR3 is 14 residues. V gave up 5 bases and J gave up 2 bases, with 13 bases separating them. CDR3 DNA sequence: TGTGCCAGCAGCCTCCGGGCCCCGACCTACGAGCAGTACTTC. Translating it yields CASSLRAPTYEQYF.

This clonotype was counted at least ten times. J is TRBJ2-1 and V is TRBV28, with a possible D match to TRBD1 (6 bases). The CDR3 runs 13 residues. The V and J ends lost 8 bases and 2 bases respectively, with 10 bases between them. Germline CDR1 MDHEN, CDR2 SYDVKM. Here the CDR3 DNA reads TGTGCCAGCGTGGCAGGGGCCTACAATGAGCAGTTCTTC. Its translation: CASVAGAYNEQFF.

This clonotype came up many times. The chain joins TRBV12-3 or TRBV12-4 to TRBJ2-1; D unresolved. The CDR3 totals 12 residues. Deletions cut 6 bases from V and 6 bases from J, with 9 bases between. CDR3 coding DNA: TGTGCCAGCAGCCCTTTCGGCAATGAGCAGTTCTTC. Translation gives CASSPFGNEQFF.

This clonotype showed up many times. The chain is built from TRBV6-5 and TRBJ1-2, with D possibly matching TRBD1 (5 bases). V was clipped by 2 bases and J by 4 bases, with 11 bases between them. Germline V lookup: CDR1 MNHEY, CDR2 SVGAGI. The CDR3 sequence is 14 residues long. The CDR3 reads CASSYQTEAYGYTF. CDR3 sequence (DNA): TGTGCCAGCAGTTACCAGACAGAGGCCTATGGCTACACCTTC.

There are many counts of this clonotype. The chain recombines TRBV12-3 or TRBV12-4 with TRBJ2-2; no clear D. Trimming took off 8 bases at V and 4 bases at J, with 8 bases between the two ends. The CDR3 has 12 amino acids. CDR3: CASGVVTGELFF. DNA of the CDR3: TGTGCCAGCGGTGTCGTCACCGGGGAGCTGTTTTTT.

At least ten counts were recorded for this clonotype. This chain connects TRBV12-3 or TRBV12-4 to TRBJ2-4; TRBD1 matches 10 bases. The CDR3 contains 12 residues. The V gene end was trimmed by 4 bases and the J gene end by 15 bases; junction bases not matched to a gene: 6. The CDR3 DNA is TGTGCCAGCAGTTCGGACAGGGGGAGATGGTACTTC. Protein sequence: CASSSDRGRWYF.

This clonotype has at least ten counts. The gene calls are TRBV15 and TRBJ2-7; 8 nucleotides line up with TRBD1. V shed 3 bases, J shed 3 bases, and the junction held 7 bases outside the gene matches. Looked up from germline, CDR1 is LNHNV and CDR2 is YYDKDF (reference sequence). The CDR3 runs to 15 residues. The CDR3 DNA reads as TGTGCCACCAGCAGGCTCGGACAGGGAGGCTACGAGCAGTACTTC. Translated, it gives CATSRLGQGGYEQYF. Complete variable domain (other parts from reference TRBV15 and TRBJ2-7): DAMVIQNPRYQVTQFGKPVTLSCSQTLNHNVMYWYQQKSSQAPKLLFHYYDKDFNNEADTPDNFQSRRPNTSFCFLDIRSPGLGDTAMYLCATSRLGQGGYEQYFGPGTRLTVT.

The rearrangement links TRBV20-1 to TRBJ1-1; D gene ambiguous. CDR1 is DFQATT and CDR2 is SNEGSKA in the germline V gene (reference sequence). This CDR3 comprises 14 residues. V was pared by 2 bases and J by 0 bases, with 10 bases between. The CDR3 region is CSARLAGMNTEAFF. CDR3 nucleotides: TGCAGTGCTAGATTAGCGGGCATGAACACTGAAGCTTTCTTT.

The rearrangement uses TRBV7-2 and TRBJ2-7; 9 nucleotides align to TRBD2. V was pared by 6 bases and J by 2 bases, with 8 bases of the junction left unmatched. CDR1 SGHTA and CDR2 FQGNSA come from the germline V gene. The CDR3 consists of 15 residues. CDR3 nucleotide sequence: TGTGCCAGCAGTTCTATAGCGGGAGACACCTACGAGCAGTACTTC. Encoded protein: CASSSIAGDTYEQYF.

This clonotype was detected ten times or more. V gene TRBV5-6 combines with J gene TRBJ2-1; 7 positions agree with TRBD1. The junction had 6 bases not matched to a gene; V was cut back by 4 bases and J by 2 bases. Germline V CDR1 and CDR2: SGHDT, YYEEEE. The CDR3 has 15 residues. CDR3 nucleotide sequence: TGTGCCAGCAGCCCTTCCGGGACAGCCTACAATGAGCAGTTCTTC. It codes for CASSPSGTAYNEQFF.

This chain joins TRBV5-6 and TRBJ2-1; no clear D gene. Germline loops: CDR1 SGHDT, CDR2 YYEEEE. The CDR3 runs 15 residues. V was shortened by 2 bases and J by 3 bases, with 12 bases between the two germline ends. The CDR3 loop is CASSLVRGFYNEQFF. The CDR3, as DNA: TGTGCCAGCAGCTTAGTACGAGGTTTCTACAATGAGCAGTTCTTC.

At least ten counts were recorded for this clonotype. The genes are TRBV20-1 and TRBJ2-1; a weak D match, TRBD1 (6 bases). CDR1 DFQATT and CDR2 SNEGSKA come from the germline V gene (reference sequence). This CDR3 is built from 11 residues. Trimming cost V 6 bases and J 4 bases, with 7 bases left between them. The CDR3 sequence: CSAGGYNEQFF. CDR3 nucleotides: TGCAGTGCAGGGGGTTACAATGAGCAGTTCTTC.